The 30 T cell receptor beta chains reported below all come from one sample, sequenced in a study of T cell responses to AZD1222 COVID-19 vaccine (dated by TCRdb to about 2021). Library preparation was by the immunoSEQ multiplex PCR assay. Imported from immuneACCESS, the table was reduced by TCRdb to in-frame sequences with V and J called. These copies leave out some clones; in studies compared against another copy, an unresolved V gene accounts for under half, and the cause of the remainder is not known. The sample contains under 110,000 clones, 87% of them found a single time. Clones ranked in the top ten supply approximately 16% of the sample. The intended sense of this specimen's time point label: baseline before first vaccination. The source was peripheral blood, collected on day 0 of AZD1222 vaccination. The receptors were sampled from an adult in good health.

CDR3 loop: CATSDHRGGTFYEQYF. For the CDR3, the DNA is TGTGCCACCAGTGACCATCGGGGGGGTACCTTCTACGAGCAGTACTTC. The J gene is TRBJ2-7, the V gene TRBV24-1; 8 bases are shared with TRBD2. The CDR3 sequence is 16 residues long. Germline V gene lookup returns CDR1 KGHDR and CDR2 SFDVKD. V trimming: 4 bases; J trimming: 3 bases; junction bases outside the gene matches: 10.

J is TRBJ1-2 and V is TRBV7-9; D might be TRBD1 (5 bases). In germline, CDR1 is SEHNR, CDR2 FQNEAQ (reference sequence). The CDR3 runs to 13 residues. V lost 4 bases and J lost 13, with 19 bases in between. The CDR3 sequence is CASSSGRTWGSTF. DNA of the CDR3: TGTGCCAGCAGCTCGGGACGGACCTGGGGGAGCACCTTC.

CDR3 DNA: TGTGCCAGTAGAGGGAGAGGGCGAGATCAGCCCCAGCATTTT. This translates into CASRGRGRDQPQHF. V usage is TRBV19 and J usage is TRBJ1-5; the D is unclear. The CDR3 is 14 residues long. Trimming left V 6 bases short and J 5 bases short, with 14 bases between. Germline V lookup: CDR1 LNHDA, CDR2 SQIVND (reference sequence).

This chain links TRBV28 with TRBJ1-5, with D possibly TRBD1 on 6 matching bases. This CDR3 is built from 17 residues. V dropped 5 bases and J dropped 4 bases, with 21 bases sitting between them. Germline V gene lookup returns CDR1 MDHEN and CDR2 SYDVKM. CDR3 protein: CASSIPVGGAGNQPQHF. CDR3 DNA sequence: TGTGCCAGCAGTATCCCCGTCGGGGGGGCTGGTAATCAGCCCCAGCATTTT.

A few counts support this clone. The chain joins TRBV9 to TRBJ1-2; a weak D match, TRBD1 (5 bases). V gave up 4 bases and J gave up 7 bases, with 20 bases separating them. The CDR3 is 15 residues long. Per germline, CDR1 SGDLS and CDR2 YYNGEE. CDR3 protein: CASSPVRGAGSGYTF. For the CDR3, the DNA is TGTGCCAGCAGCCCCGTGCGTGGGGCGGGGAGTGGCTACACCTTC.

The rearrangement joins TRBV11-2 to TRBJ1-1; D gene uncertain. Germline values: CDR1 SGHAT, CDR2 FQNNGV. The CDR3 covers 16 residues. With 5 bases removed from V and 9 bases from J, the gap between germline ends came to 25 bases. This chain's CDR3 is CASSPPGLYLPMKAFF. CDR3 coding DNA: TGTGCCAGCAGCCCCCCGGGTCTTTATCTTCCCATGAAAGCTTTCTTT.

This sequence joins TRBV18 and TRBJ2-7; 7 positions agree with TRBD2. J was trimmed by 6 bases and V by 2 bases; bases with no gene match: 4. The CDR3 loop spans 13 amino acids. CDR1 is KGHSH and CDR2 is LQKENI in the germline V gene. This chain's CDR3 is CASSPGLVGEQYF. The CDR3 coding sequence is TGTGCCAGCTCACCAGGACTAGTAGGCGAGCAGTACTTC.

This chain joins TRBV5-1 and TRBJ1-1, with 9 nucleotides matching TRBD1. The J segment lost 7 bases and the V segment lost 0 bases, leaving 16 bases of the junction unmatched. Germline V gene sequence: CDR1 SGHRS, CDR2 YFSETQ. This CDR3 contains 18 residues. The CDR3 DNA sequence: TGCGCCAGCAGCTTGGCCGCGGTGGGAAGGGGACAGGGAAGTGAAGCTTTCTTT. The encoded protein is CASSLAAVGRGQGSEAFF.

The chain links TRBV5-1 to TRBJ1-3; the match to TRBD1 covers 8 bases. V lost 4 bases, J lost 2 bases, and 11 bases stayed unmatched. The CDR3 is made up of 17 amino acids. The germline gives CDR1 SGHRS, CDR2 YFSETQ. The CDR3 nucleotides read TGCGCCAGCAGCCCGGACCCTATGACAGGGGCTGGAAACACCATATATTTT. It yields the protein CASSPDPMTGAGNTIYF.

The chain has TRBV21-1 and TRBJ1-2; TRBD1 reflects the table's D call only, with no check against the DNA. TRBV21-1 is reported as a pseudogene. The CDR3 runs 21 residues. CDR3 residues: CASSYLPPFSGVVGDRYGYTF. As DNA, the CDR3 is TGTGCCAGCAGCTACCTCCCCCCCTTTTCGGGAGTGGTGGGGGACAGGTATGGCTACACCTTC.

Written as DNA, the CDR3 is TGTGCCAGCAGGACTAGCGAGTCCTACGAGCAGTACTTC. It encodes CASRTSESYEQYF. This chain connects TRBV6-6 to TRBJ2-7, with TRBD2 matching 8 bases. The CDR3 spans 13 residues. The V gene's germline CDR1 is MNHNY and CDR2 SVGAGI (reference sequence). V was pared by 6 bases and J by 1 base, with 2 bases of the junction left unmatched.

To note about this clone: A read error may produce the germline difference seen at one junction end. The rearrangement uses TRBV9 and TRBJ2-1; D is perhaps TRBD1 (5 bases). Looked up from germline, CDR1 is SGDLS and CDR2 is YYNGEE. There are 17 residues in the CDR3. The chain's CDR3 is CVSSVATGFRISDEQFF. Written as DNA, the CDR3 is TGTGTCAGCAGCGTAGCCACAGGTTTTAGAATCAGCGATGAGCAGTTCTTC.

In the case of this clone: Other DNA sequences in the sample encode the same CDR3. The chain recombines TRBV11-2 with TRBJ2-2, with a tentative D call TRBD1 (6 bases). The V end lost 6 bases, the J end lost 2 bases, and 10 bases lay between the germline ends. The CDR3 has 14 amino acids. The germline V gene encodes CDR1 SGHAT and CDR2 FQNNGV. This CDR3 is CASSRRGNTGELFF. In DNA, the CDR3 is TGTGCCAGCAGTCGCAGGGGAAACACCGGGGAGCTGTTTTTT.

This clone was recorded at least ten times. The chain combines TRBV6-6 with TRBJ2-3; the D is unclear. V lost 0 bases and J lost 2, with 3 bases in between. Per the germline V gene, CDR1 is MNHNY and CDR2 is SVGAGI (reference sequence). The CDR3 consists of 13 residues. CDR3 amino acids: CASSYSDTDTQYF. As DNA, the CDR3 is TGTGCCAGCAGTTACTCGGACACAGATACGCAGTATTTT.

The chain links TRBV7-9 to TRBJ2-1; D might be TRBD1 or TRBD2, each matching 6 bases. Germline assignment: CDR1 SEHNR and CDR2 FQNEAQ (reference sequence). The CDR3 loop spans 17 amino acids. Deletions cut 3 bases from V and 5 bases from J, with 20 bases between. CDR3 coding DNA: TGTGCCAGCAGCTTTTCGCAGGGGCTCGGGAGAGACAATGAGCAGTTCTTC. Its protein is CASSFSQGLGRDNEQFF.

This clone was seen a single time. The V and J genes are TRBV18 and TRBJ1-3, with unresolved D. From germline, CDR1 is KGHSH and CDR2 LQKENI. The CDR3 spans 15 residues. Trimming pared 3 bases from V and 1 base from J, leaving 10 bases between. DNA for the CDR3: TGTGCCAGCTCACCCCGCGAGGGTTCTGGAAACACCATATATTTT. Its protein product is CASSPREGSGNTIYF.

The chain employs TRBV28 and TRBJ2-1; 8 bases are a match to TRBD2. The CDR3 totals 17 residues. Germline V CDR1 and CDR2: MDHEN, SYDVKM. Losses at the gene ends were 5 bases for V and 0 bases for J; bases not matched to a gene: 9. CDR3 region: CASSTGGGVGSYNEQFF. In DNA, the CDR3 is TGTGCCAGCAGTACCGGGGGGGGCGTAGGCTCCTACAATGAGCAGTTCTTC.

This clone was picked up one time. The chain uses TRBV28 and TRBJ2-7; D unclear. The CDR3 has 13 amino acids. Looked up from germline, CDR1 is MDHEN and CDR2 is SYDVKM. With 5 bases removed from V and 3 bases from J, the gap between germline ends came to 11 bases. Here the CDR3 reads CASSPSPVYEQYF. For the CDR3, the DNA is TGTGCCAGCAGTCCGTCCCCCGTCTACGAGCAGTACTTC.

The CDR3, as DNA: TGTGCCAGCAGCCCATCTACGGGAGGGTACACAGATACGCAGTATTTT. Translated, it gives CASSPSTGGYTDTQYF. The rearrangement uses TRBV27 and TRBJ2-3; 8 bases fit TRBD2. Trimming cost V 6 bases and J 2 bases; bases outside gene matches: 10. CDR3 length equals 16 residues. Germline V gene data show CDR1 as MNHEY and CDR2 as SMNVEV (reference sequence).

The rearrangement uses TRBV11-1 and TRBJ1-1, with TRBD1 identical over 7 bases. In germline, CDR1 is SGHAT, CDR2 FQDESV (reference sequence). J was trimmed by 4 bases and V by 5 bases; bases with no gene match: 10. The CDR3 loop spans 15 amino acids. The CDR3 region has the DNA TGTGCCAGCAGCCCCAACGCACAGGGGCCCACTGAAGCTTTCTTT. It codes for CASSPNAQGPTEAFF.

The chain recombines TRBV2 with TRBJ2-3; TRBD2 matches 7 bases. V lost 4 bases and J lost 2; bases outside the gene matches: 6. The CDR3 extends over 15 amino acids. Germline-derived CDR1 and CDR2 are SNHLY and FYNNEI. In nucleotides, the CDR3 is TGTGCCAGCAGTGTAGGGCTAGCGGTCACAGATACGCAGTATTTT. Amino acid sequence: CASSVGLAVTDTQYF.

The genes are TRBV2 and TRBJ1-5; possibly TRBD1 for D (6 bases). Germline CDR1 and CDR2: SNHLY and FYNNEI. Between the trimmed V and J ends, which lost 5 bases and 8 bases, there was a span of 13 bases. The CDR3 contains 13 residues. The CDR3 DNA reads TGTGCCAGCAGTACAGGGTCCCCAAAGCCCCAGCATTTT. It codes for CASSTGSPKPQHF.

This clone is labeled as large. The V gene is TRBV9, the J gene TRBJ1-4; D might be TRBD1 (5 bases). The CDR3 extends over 15 amino acids. Germline lookup yields CDR1 SGDLS and CDR2 YYNGEE. V lost 3 bases and J lost 6, with 15 bases in between. The CDR3 here is CASSGQAGADEKLFF. Here the CDR3 DNA reads TGTGCCAGCAGCGGGCAGGCTGGGGCTGATGAAAAACTGTTTTTT.

This rearrangement joins TRBV6-1 to TRBJ2-5; either TRBD1 or TRBD2 may supply D (7 bases each). Trimming took off 1 base at V and 4 bases at J, with 13 bases between the two ends. The length of the CDR3 is 15 residues. The germline V gene encodes CDR1 MNHNS and CDR2 SASEGT. This CDR3 reads CASSEVGGGLETQYF. In DNA, the CDR3 is TGTGCCAGCAGTGAAGTGGGAGGGGGCCTAGAGACCCAGTACTTC.

The rearrangement links TRBV13 to TRBJ2-2, with 9 positions matching TRBD1. This CDR3 spans 19 amino acids. Germline lookup yields CDR1 PRHDT and CDR2 FYEKMQ (reference sequence). Unmatched junction bases numbered 17, after V lost 5 bases and J lost 4 bases. CDR3: CASSTQGRGGQGRTGELFF. In DNA form, the CDR3 reads TGTGCCAGCAGCACCCAAGGTAGGGGAGGACAGGGGCGCACCGGGGAGCTGTTTTTT.

This clone was seen a single time. The chain recombines TRBV5-3 with TRBJ2-2; 15 bases map to TRBD2. TRBV5-3 is identified as an open reading frame with a role that is uncertain. V gave up 3 bases and J gave up 5 bases; unmatched junction bases: 11. The CDR3 sequence is 19 residues long. The CDR3, as DNA: TGTGCCAGAAGCTCTCGGGGACTAGCGGGAGGTAAGGGAACCGGGGAGCTGTTTTTT. Its protein is CARSSRGLAGGKGTGELFF.

The chain uses TRBV29-1 and TRBJ1-2; D might be TRBD1 (6 bases). Germline V gene data show CDR1 as SQVTM and CDR2 as ANQGSEA. The length of the CDR3 is 14 residues. V was shortened by 8 bases and J by 4 bases, with 20 bases between the two germline ends. The CDR3 DNA follows: TGCAGCATCCGGTTGAGGGGGACATCCTATGGCTACACCTTC. Its translation is CSIRLRGTSYGYTF.

The J gene is TRBJ1-1, the V gene TRBV11-2; a possible D gene is TRBD1 (6 bases). CDR3 length equals 13 residues. Per germline, CDR1 SGHAT and CDR2 FQNNGV. Trimming removed 1 base from V and 3 bases from J, with 6 bases in between. Here the CDR3 reads CASSLAGDTEAFF. The CDR3 DNA follows: TGTGCCAGCAGCTTAGCAGGGGACACTGAAGCTTTCTTT. Filled out from reference TRBV11-2 and TRBJ1-1, the complete variable domain reads EAGVAQSPRYKIIEKRQSVAFWCNPISGHATLYWYQQILGQGPKLLIQFQNNGVVDDSQLPKDRFSAERLKGVDSTLKIQPAKLEDSAVYLCASSLAGDTEAFFGQGTRLTVV.

This chain joins TRBV6-5 and TRBJ2-1; the match to TRBD1 covers 11 bases. This CDR3 has 16 residues. Per the germline V gene, CDR1 is MNHEY and CDR2 is SVGAGI. The V gene end was trimmed by 4 bases and the J gene end by 4 bases; junction bases not matched to a gene: 6. CDR3 nucleotides: TGTGCCAGCAGTTCCCCCGGGACAGGGGGTTACAATGAGCAGTTCTTC. Translating gives CASSSPGTGGYNEQFF.

The J gene is TRBJ1-4, the V gene TRBV19; unclear D gene. Trimming left V 11 bases short and J 8 bases short, with 15 bases between. Germline CDR1 and CDR2: LNHDA and SQIVND (reference sequence). The CDR3 length is 12 residues. CDR3 coding DNA: TGTGCCTCGCGGGGAAACTCGGAAAAACTGTTTTTT. Translated, it gives CASRGNSEKLFF.